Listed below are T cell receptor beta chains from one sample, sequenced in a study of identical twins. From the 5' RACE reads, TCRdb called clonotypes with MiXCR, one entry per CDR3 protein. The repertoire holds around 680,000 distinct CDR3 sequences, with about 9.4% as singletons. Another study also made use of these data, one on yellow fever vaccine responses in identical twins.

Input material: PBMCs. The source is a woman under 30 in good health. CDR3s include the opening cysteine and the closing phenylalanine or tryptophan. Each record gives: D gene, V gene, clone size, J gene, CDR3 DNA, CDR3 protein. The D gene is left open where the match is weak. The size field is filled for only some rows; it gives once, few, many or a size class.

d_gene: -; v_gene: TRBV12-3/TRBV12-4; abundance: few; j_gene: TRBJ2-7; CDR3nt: TGTGCCAGCAGTTTCCTGGGGGCGCGCGAGCAGTACTTC; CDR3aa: CASSFLGAREQYF
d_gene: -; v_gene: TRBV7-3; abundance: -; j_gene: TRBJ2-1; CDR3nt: TGTGCCAGCAGCCGACAGGGAGGAGTTGGAAGCTCCTACAATGAGCAGTTCTTC; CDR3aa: CASSRQGGVGSSYNEQFF
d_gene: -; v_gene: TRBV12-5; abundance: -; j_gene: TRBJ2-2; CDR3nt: TGTGCTAGTGGTTTGGACGGACCGGCGCGGGCGGGGACCGGGGAGCTGTTTTTT; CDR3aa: CASGLDGPARAGTGELFF
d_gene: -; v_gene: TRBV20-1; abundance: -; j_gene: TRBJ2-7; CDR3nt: TGCAGTGCTAGATTTCGGCAGACCCATGCCTACGAGCAGTACTTC; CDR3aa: CSARFRQTHAYEQYF
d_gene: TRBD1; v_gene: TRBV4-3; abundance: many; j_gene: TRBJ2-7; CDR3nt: TGCGCCAGCAGCCAAGATCATTCCGGGACAGGGGGCTACGAGCAGTACTTC; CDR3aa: CASSQDHSGTGGYEQYF
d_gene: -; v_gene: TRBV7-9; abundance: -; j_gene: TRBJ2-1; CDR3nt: TGTGCCAGCAGCTTAGCGCTGGACCCGGAGGGGCAGTTCTTC; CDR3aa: CASSLALDPEGQFF
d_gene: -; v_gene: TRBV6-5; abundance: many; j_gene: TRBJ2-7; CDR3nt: TGTGCCAGCAGTTACTCGATAACTGCTGCCTACGAGCAGTACTTC; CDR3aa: CASSYSITAAYEQYF
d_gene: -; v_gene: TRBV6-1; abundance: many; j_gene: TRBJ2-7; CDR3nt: TGTGCCAGCACAATGAGACACGGGACCCAACTCGAGCAGTACTTC; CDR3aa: CASTMRHGTQLEQYF
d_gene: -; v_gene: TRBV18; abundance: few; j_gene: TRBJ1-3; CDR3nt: TGTGCCAGCTCACCCCTCGACAATGGACGCTCGAACACCATATATTTT; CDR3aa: CASSPLDNGRSNTIYF
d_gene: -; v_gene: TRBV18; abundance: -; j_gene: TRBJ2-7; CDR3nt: TGTGCCAGCTCCGACGAGCAGTACTTC; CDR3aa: CASSDEQYF
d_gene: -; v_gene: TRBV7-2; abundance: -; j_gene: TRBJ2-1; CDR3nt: TGTGCCAGCAGCTTAGTTGGGGGCGGGCTAGTACGGGATGAGCAGTTCTTC; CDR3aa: CASSLVGGGLVRDEQFF
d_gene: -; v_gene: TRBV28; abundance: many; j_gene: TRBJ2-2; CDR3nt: TGTGCCAGCAGTTTATTGCTAGCGCCGAACACCGGGGAGCTGTTTTTT; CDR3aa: CASSLLLAPNTGELFF
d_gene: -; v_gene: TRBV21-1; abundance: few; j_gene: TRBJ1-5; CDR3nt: TGTGCCAGCAGCTGGGGACAGGATAGCAATCAGCCCCAGCATTTT; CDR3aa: CASSWGQDSNQPQHF
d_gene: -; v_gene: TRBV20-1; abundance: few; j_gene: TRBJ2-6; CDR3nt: TGCAGTGCTAAGAAGGCGGGGAGTAACTCTGGGGCCAACGTCCTGACTTTC; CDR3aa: CSAKKAGSNSGANVLTF
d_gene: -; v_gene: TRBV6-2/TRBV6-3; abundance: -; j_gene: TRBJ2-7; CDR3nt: TGTGCCAGCAGTTACCAGACAGGCTCCTACGAGCAGTACTTC; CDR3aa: CASSYQTGSYEQYF
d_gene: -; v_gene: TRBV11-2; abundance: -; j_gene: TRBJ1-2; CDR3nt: TGTGCCAGCAGCACCCTGTTTAACGGGGATAACTATGGCTACACCTTC; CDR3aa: CASSTLFNGDNYGYTF
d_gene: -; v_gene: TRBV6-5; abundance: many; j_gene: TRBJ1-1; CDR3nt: TGTGCCAGCAGTTACGTGGGAGAGAACACTGAAGCTTTCTTT; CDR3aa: CASSYVGENTEAFF
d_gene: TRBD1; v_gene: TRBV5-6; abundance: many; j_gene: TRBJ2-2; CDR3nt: TGTGCCAGCAGCGCGACCGGGACAGCAACCGGGGAGCTGTTTTTT; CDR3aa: CASSATGTATGELFF
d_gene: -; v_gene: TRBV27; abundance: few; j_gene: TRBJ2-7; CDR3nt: TGTGCCAGCAGCGAAGAGCAGTACTTC; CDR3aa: CASSEEQYF
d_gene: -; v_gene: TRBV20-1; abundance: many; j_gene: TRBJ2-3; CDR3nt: TGCAGTGCTAGCCTCAAGGGAGATACGCAGTATTTT; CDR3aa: CSASLKGDTQYF
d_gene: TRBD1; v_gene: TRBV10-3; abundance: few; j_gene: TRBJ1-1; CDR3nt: TGTGCCATCAGTGAGCCAAGGACAGGGAACACTGAAGCTTTCTTT; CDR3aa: CAISEPRTGNTEAFF
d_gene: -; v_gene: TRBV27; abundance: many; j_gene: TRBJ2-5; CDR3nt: TGTGCCAGCAGTTTAAGCTTCGGGTTGGGTGAGACCCAGTACTTC; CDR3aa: CASSLSFGLGETQYF
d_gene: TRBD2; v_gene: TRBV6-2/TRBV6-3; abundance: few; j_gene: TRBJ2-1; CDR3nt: TGTGCCAGCAGTTACCGGACTAGCAACGACAATGAGCAGTTCTTC; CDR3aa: CASSYRTSNDNEQFF
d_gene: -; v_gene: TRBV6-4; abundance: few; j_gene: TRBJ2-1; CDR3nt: TGTGCCAGCAGCGCCTGGCTGAGCTCCTACAATGAGCAGTTCTTC; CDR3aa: CASSAWLSSYNEQFF
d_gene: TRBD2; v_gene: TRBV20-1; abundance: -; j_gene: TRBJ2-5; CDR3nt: TGCAGTGCTAGTTTCGGGGGGGTTGAGACCCAGTACTTC; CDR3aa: CSASFGGVETQYF
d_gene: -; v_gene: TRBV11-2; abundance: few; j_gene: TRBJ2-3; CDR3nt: TGTGCCAGCAGCTTGTGGACCAGCCTCATAGCAGATACGCAGTATTTT; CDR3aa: CASSLWTSLIADTQYF
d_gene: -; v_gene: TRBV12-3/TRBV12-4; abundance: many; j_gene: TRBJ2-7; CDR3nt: TGTGCCAGCAGCTACGAGCCCCTGTACTACGAGCAGTACTTC; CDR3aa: CASSYEPLYYEQYF
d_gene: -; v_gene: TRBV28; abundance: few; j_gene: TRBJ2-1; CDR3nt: TGTGCCAGTCTTGGCGGACATTACTACAATGAGCAGTTCTTC; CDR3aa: CASLGGHYYNEQFF
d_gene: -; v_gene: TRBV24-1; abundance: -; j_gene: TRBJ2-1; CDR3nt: TGTGCCACTGGGGCTCCCGATGAGCAGTTCTTC; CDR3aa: CATGAPDEQFF
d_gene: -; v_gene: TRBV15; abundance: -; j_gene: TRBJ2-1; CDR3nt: TGTGCCACCAGCAGAGATATGGGGATTGGGCAGTTCTTC; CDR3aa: CATSRDMGIGQFF
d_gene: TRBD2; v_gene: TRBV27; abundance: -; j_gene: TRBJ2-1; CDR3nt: TGTGCCAGCAGCGGGACTAGCGGGAGGGCCTTTTTCTTTAATGAGCAGTTCTTC; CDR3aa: CASSGTSGRAFFFNEQFF
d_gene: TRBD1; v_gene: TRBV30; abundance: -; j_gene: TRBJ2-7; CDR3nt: TGTGCCTGGAGGGACAGGGGTAGAAGCGAGCAGTACTTC; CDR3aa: CAWRDRGRSEQYF